This TCR beta chain was profiled in a study of naive CD8 T cells in extremely preterm neonates. Regarding this clone: Its specificity is unknown.

Germline CDR1 reads SGHTS; CDR2 reads YDEGEE. The germline V and J ends were trimmed by 5 bases and 11 bases, with 4 bases remaining between them. This CDR3 is 8 amino acids long. Sequencing used immunoSEQ multiplex PCR; TCRdb keeps in-frame clones, though not all of them. The table records 4,000 to 4,500 clones, 95% to 98% of them present only once. Peripheral blood came from healthy roughly 16-56 month-old surgical children and healthy nonsmoking adults. Sorting kept Annexin V-negative CD3+CD8+CD45RA+CCR7+ naive T cells. General study findings and limits: Shared CDR3 nucleotide sequences: preterm roughly 2.7%, term about 0.37%, children about 0.03%, adults approximately 0.01%. Preterm infants showed shorter CDR3s, fewer N additions and less trimming than older groups.

This sequence joins TRBV5-8 and TRBJ2-5; D remains unclear. This sequence was found in a human donor in good health. Sample: naive CD8+ T cells from blood. The CDR3 loop is CASREQYF. CDR3 nucleotides: TGTGCCAGCAGGGAGCAGTACTTC.